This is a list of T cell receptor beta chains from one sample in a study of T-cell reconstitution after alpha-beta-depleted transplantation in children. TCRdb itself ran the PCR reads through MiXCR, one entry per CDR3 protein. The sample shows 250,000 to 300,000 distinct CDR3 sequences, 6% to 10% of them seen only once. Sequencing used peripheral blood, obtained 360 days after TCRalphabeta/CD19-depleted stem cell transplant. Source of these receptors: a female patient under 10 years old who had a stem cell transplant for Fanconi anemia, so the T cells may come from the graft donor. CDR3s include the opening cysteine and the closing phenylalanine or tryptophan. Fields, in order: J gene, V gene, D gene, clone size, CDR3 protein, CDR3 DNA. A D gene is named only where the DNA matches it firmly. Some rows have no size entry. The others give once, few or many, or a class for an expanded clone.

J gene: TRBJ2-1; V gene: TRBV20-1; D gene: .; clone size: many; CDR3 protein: CSARPSAHSYNEQFF; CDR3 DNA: TGCAGTGCTAGACCTAGCGCGCACTCCTACAATGAGCAGTTCTTC
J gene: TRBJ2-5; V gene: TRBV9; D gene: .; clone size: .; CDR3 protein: CASSVSSGGIQETQYF; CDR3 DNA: TGTGCCAGCAGCGTTTCCTCCGGAGGGATCCAAGAGACCCAGTACTTC
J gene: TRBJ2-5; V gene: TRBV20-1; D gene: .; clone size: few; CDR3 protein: CSASASIGETQYF; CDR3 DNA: TGCAGTGCTAGCGCTAGCATCGGTGAGACCCAGTACTTC
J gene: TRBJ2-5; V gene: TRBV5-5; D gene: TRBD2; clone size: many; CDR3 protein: CASSPRTSGSGETQYF; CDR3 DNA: TGTGCCAGCAGCCCAAGGACTAGCGGGAGTGGAGAGACCCAGTACTTC
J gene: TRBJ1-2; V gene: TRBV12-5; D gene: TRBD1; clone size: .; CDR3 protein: CASGLTTWTGNRLSNYGYTF; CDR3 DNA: TGTGCTAGTGGTTTGACGACGTGGACAGGGAATCGCCTTTCTAACTATGGCTACACCTTC
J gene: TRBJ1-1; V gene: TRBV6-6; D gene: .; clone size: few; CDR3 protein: CASSYSWVEAFF; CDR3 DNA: TGTGCCAGCAGTTACTCGTGGGTTGAAGCTTTCTTT
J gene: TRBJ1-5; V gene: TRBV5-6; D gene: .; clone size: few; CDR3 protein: CASSTDGVHQPQHF; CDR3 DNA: TGTGCCAGCAGTACCGACGGCGTGCATCAGCCCCAGCATTTT
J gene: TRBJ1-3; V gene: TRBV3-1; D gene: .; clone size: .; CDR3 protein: CASSQDGGGYTIYF; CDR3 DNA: TGTGCCAGCAGCCAAGATGGAGGGGGATACACCATATATTTT
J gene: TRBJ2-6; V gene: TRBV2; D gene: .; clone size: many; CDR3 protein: CASGGTAFSGANVLTF; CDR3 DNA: TGTGCCAGCGGGGGGACAGCCTTTAGTGGGGCCAACGTCCTGACTTTC
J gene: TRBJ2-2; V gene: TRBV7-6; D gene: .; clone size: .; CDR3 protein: CAINRNTGELFF; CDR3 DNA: TGTGCCATTAACAGGAACACCGGGGAGCTGTTTTTT
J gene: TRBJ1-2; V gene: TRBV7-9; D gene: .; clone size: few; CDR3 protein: CASSLQSFYGYTF; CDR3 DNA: TGTGCCAGCAGCTTACAGAGCTTTTATGGCTACACCTTC